This T cell receptor (beta chain) came from a study of blood T cell repertoires in COVID-19. About the research overall: Specimens from acute and convalescent COVID-19 originated in the United States, Italy and Spain.

This CDR3 contains 16 residues. V was clipped by 2 bases and J by 4 bases; unmatched bases: 8. Germline CDR1 is LNHDA and CDR2 is SQIVND (reference sequence). Sequenced by immunoSEQ multiplex PCR; TCRdb stores in-frame clones only, minus some. The data contain 150,000 to 200,000 clones, 88% of them singletons. This TCR was sampled from a human donor in a cohort sampled during active COVID-19. The sample taken for sequencing was peripheral blood. The rearrangement uses TRBV19 and TRBJ2-1; TRBD1 matches 7 bases. The CDR3 protein is CASSIKVGGLYNEQFF. For the CDR3, the DNA is TGTGCCAGTAGTATAAAAGTAGGGGGCCTATACAATGAGCAGTTCTTC.